This TCR beta chain is from a study of blood T cell repertoires in COVID-19. The method was immunoSEQ multiplex PCR; TCRdb's version includes in-frame clones alone and lacks a portion of them. The sample contains 230,000 or so clones, more than 65% of which appear only once. V was pared by 2 bases and J by 6 bases, with 8 bases between. CDR1 SGHDT and CDR2 YYEEEE come from the germline V gene. CDR3 length: 12 residues. Only a few counts were recorded for this clone. The clonotype originates from a man aged 35 to 55 who had recovered from COVID-19. The source material was peripheral blood. V and J are TRBV5-6 and TRBJ1-2; D gene uncertain. CDR3 in DNA: TGTGCCAGCAGCTTTATTACGGATGGCTACACCTTC. Its translation is CASSFITDGYTF.